Below, one TCR beta chain is given with its context. The sample originates from a study of early T cells in non-severe SARS-CoV-2 infection. TCRdb re-called the 5' RACE reads with MiXCR, one entry per CDR3 protein. Among tens of thousands of distinct CDR3 sequences listed, approximately 9.9% were seen once. Trimming removed 0 bases at V and 0 bases at J, with 9 bases between. The germline V gene encodes CDR1 SEHNR and CDR2 FQNEAQ (reference sequence). There are 15 residues in the CDR3. The receptor comes from an adult who was a healthcare worker with PCR-confirmed SARS-CoV-2 infection or an uninfected control (not recorded which). The sequencing sample was made of whole blood. V usage is TRBV7-9 and J usage is TRBJ2-7, with D possibly matching TRBD2 (5 bases). CDR3 in DNA: TGTGCCAGCAGCTTAGCCGGGATCCACTCCTACGAGCAGTACTTC. Amino acids: CASSLAGIHSYEQYF.